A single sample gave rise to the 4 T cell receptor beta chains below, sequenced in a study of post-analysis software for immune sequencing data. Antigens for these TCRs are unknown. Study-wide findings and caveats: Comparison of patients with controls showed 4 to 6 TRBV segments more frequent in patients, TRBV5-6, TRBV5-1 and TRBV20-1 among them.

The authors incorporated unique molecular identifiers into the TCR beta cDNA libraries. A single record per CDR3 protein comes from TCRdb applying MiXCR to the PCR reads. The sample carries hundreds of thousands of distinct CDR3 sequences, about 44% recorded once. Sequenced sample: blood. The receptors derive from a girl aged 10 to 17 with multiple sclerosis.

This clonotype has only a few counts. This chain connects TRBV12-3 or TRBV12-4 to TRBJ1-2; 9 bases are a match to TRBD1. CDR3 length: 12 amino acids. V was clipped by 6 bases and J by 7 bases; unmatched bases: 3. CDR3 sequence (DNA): TGTGCCAGCAGACAGGGGGCTGGTGGCTACACCTTC. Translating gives CASRQGAGGYTF.

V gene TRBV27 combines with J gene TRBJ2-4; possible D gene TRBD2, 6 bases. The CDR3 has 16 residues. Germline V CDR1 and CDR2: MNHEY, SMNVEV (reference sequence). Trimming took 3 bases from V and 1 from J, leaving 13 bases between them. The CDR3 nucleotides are TGTGCCAGCAGTTTGGAGGGTAGGGCGGCCAAAAACATTCAGTACTTC. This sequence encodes CASSLEGRAAKNIQYF.

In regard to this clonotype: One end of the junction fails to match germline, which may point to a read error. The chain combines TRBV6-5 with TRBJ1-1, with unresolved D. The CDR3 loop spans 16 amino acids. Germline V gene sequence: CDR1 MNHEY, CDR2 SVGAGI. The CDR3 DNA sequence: TGTGCTAGCAGTTACTCCCTCGAGGCGGCGAACACTGAAGCTTTCTTT. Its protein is CASSYSLEAANTEAFF.

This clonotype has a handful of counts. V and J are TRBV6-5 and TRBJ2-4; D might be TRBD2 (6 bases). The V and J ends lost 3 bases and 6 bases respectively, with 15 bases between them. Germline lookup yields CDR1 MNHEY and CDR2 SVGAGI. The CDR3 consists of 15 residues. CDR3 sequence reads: CASSYGPGGGNIQYF. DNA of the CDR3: TGTGCCAGCAGTTATGGACCCGGGGGAGGAAACATTCAGTACTTC.